This TCR beta chain stems from a study of T cells in Graves' hyperthyroidism and ophthalmopathy. Findings of the study overall: Most clonotypes expanded in thyroid above 0.001 were likewise present in blood.

The CDR3 regions of TCR beta were amplified from RNA transcripts. An initial round of RT-PCR targeting the TCR CDR3 relied on the HTBI primer set. TCRdb analysed the multiplex PCR reads with MiXCR anew, one entry per CDR3 protein. The sample includes approximately 380,000 distinct CDR3 sequences, about a fifth of them seen just once. Uncontrolled infection, other autoimmune disease, pregnancy or lactation barred patients from enrollment. Note on this clonotype: No antigen is known for it.

This CDR3 comprises 17 residues. V lost 3 bases and J 3 bases, leaving 21 bases between the germline ends. Per the germline V gene, CDR1 is DFQATT and CDR2 is SNEGSKA (reference sequence). The sequencing sample was made of blood. The V and J genes are TRBV20-1 and TRBJ1-5, with a weak D call TRBD1 (6 bases). The source of this sequence is a man aged 18-30 years with Graves' ophthalmopathy. The CDR3 protein is CSASRLGRGGYNQPQHF. CDR3 sequence (DNA): TGCAGTGCTAGTCGCCTGGGGAGGGGGGGGTACAATCAGCCCCAGCATTTT.